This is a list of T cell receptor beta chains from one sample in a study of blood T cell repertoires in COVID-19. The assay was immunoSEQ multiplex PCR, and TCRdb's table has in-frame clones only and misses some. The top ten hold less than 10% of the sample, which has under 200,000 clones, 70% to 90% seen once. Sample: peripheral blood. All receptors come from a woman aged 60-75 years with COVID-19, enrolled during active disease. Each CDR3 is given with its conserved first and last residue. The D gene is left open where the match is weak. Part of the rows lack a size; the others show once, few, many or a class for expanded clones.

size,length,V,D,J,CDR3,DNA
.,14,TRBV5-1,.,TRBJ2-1,CASSGGAQLYEQFF,TGCGCCAGCAGCGGAGGGGCCCAGCTCTATGAGCAGTTCTTC
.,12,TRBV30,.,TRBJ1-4,CALGQVNEKLFF,TGTGCCTTGGGCCAGGTTAATGAAAAACTGTTTTTT
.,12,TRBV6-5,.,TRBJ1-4,CASRGTNEKLFF,TGTGCCAGCCGGGGAACTAATGAAAAACTGTTTTTT
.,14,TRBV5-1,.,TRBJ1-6,CASSLEGGLSPLHF,TGCGCCAGCAGCTTAGAGGGAGGTCTTTCACCCCTCCACTTT
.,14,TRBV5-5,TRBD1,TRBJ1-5,CASSPYRGNQPQHF,TGTGCCAGCAGCCCATACAGGGGGAATCAGCCCCAGCATTTT
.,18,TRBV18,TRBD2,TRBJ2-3,CASSPGAGGVTSTDTQYF,TGTGCCAGCTCACCAGGAGCGGGAGGCGTGACTAGCACAGATACGCAGTATTTT
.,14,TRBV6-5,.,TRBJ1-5,CASSRDYSNQPQHF,TGTGCCAGCAGCCGGGATTATAGCAATCAGCCCCAGCATTTT
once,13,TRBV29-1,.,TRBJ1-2,CSVEDGGGGGYTF,TGCAGCGTTGAAGATGGGGGAGGGGGTGGCTACACCTTC
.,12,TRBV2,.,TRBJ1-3,CASSPGRNTIYF,TGTGCCAGCAGTCCGGGGAGGAACACCATATATTTT
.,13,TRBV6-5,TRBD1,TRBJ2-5,CASSLRDRETQYF,TGTGCCAGCAGTCTCCGGGACAGGGAGACCCAGTACTTC
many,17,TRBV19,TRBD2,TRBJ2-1,CASSTEVAGGPSGEQFF,TGTGCCAGTAGTACCGAAGTGGCGGGAGGGCCTTCGGGTGAGCAGTTCTTC
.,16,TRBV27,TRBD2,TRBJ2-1,CASTSVWVAGTNEQFF,TGTGCCAGCACTTCCGTGTGGGTAGCGGGGACCAATGAGCAGTTCTTC
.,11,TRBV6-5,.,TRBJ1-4,CASSFNEKLFF,TGTGCCAGCAGCTTTAATGAAAAACTGTTTTTT
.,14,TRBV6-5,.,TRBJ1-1,CASTPQALSTEAFF,TGTGCCAGCACCCCTCAAGCGCTCTCCACTGAAGCTTTCTTT
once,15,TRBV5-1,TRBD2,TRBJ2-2,CASSTGGGNTGELFF,TGCGCCAGCAGTACTGGCGGGGGGAACACCGGGGAGCTGTTTTTT
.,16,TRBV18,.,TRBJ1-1,CASSPRRGTRNTEAFF,TGTGCCAGCTCACCACGAAGGGGCACGCGGAACACTGAAGCTTTCTTT
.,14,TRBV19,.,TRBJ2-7,CASSNDRDSYEQYF,TGTGCCAGTAGTAATGACCGGGACTCCTACGAGCAGTACTTC
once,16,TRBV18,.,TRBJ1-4,CASSPSAGSTNEKLFF,TGTGCCAGCTCACCGTCTGCAGGGTCAACTAATGAAAAACTGTTTTTT
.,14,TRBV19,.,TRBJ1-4,CASSIQGLNEKLFF,TGTGCCAGTAGTATACAGGGGCTTAATGAAAAACTGTTTTTT
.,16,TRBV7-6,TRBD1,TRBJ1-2,CASSLEAPQGARGYTF,TGTGCCAGCAGCTTAGAAGCCCCACAGGGGGCGCGTGGCTACACCTTC
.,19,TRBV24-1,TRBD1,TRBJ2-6,CATSDSGQGFSSGANVLTF,TGTGCCACCAGTGATAGCGGACAGGGCTTTTCCTCTGGGGCCAACGTCCTGACTTTC
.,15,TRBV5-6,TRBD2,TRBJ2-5,CASSSPSGGGETQYF,TGTGCCAGCAGCTCCCCTTCGGGGGGAGGAGAGACCCAGTACTTC
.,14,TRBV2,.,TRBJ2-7,CASRPGLGPYEQYF,TGTGCCAGCAGACCGGGACTGGGACCCTACGAGCAGTACTTC
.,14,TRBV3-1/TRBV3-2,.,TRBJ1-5,CASSQGGNWSPQHF,TGTGCCAGCAGCCAAGGAGGGAATTGGTCGCCCCAGCATTTT
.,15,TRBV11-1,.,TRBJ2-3,CASSLEVVPGDTQYF,TGTGCCAGCAGCTTAGAAGTCGTGCCCGGAGATACGCAGTATTTT
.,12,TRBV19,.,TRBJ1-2,CASSIPGAGYTF,TGTGCCAGTAGTATTCCGGGAGCTGGCTACACCTTC
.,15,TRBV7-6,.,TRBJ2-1,CASSPSYGTNNEQFF,TGTGCCAGCAGCCCCTCCTACGGGACAAACAATGAGCAGTTCTTC
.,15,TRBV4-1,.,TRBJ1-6,CASSYVDSSNSPLHF,TGCGCCAGCAGCTACGTGGACAGTTCAAATTCACCCCTCCACTTT
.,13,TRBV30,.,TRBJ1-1,CAWRRTVNTEAFF,TGTGCCTGGAGGCGGACAGTGAACACTGAAGCTTTCTTT
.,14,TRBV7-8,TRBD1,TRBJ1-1,CASSLGQGIGEAFF,TGTGCCAGCAGCTTAGGACAGGGGATCGGTGAAGCTTTCTTT
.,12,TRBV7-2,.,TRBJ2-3,CASSPTSFTQYF,TGTGCCAGCAGCCCGACATCCTTCACGCAGTATTTT
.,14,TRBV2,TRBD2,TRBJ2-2,CASRGTSNTGELFF,TGTGCCAGCAGGGGGACTAGCAACACCGGGGAGCTGTTTTTT
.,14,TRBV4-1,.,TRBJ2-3,CASSQVGRADTQYF,TGCGCCAGCAGCCAAGTAGGGCGGGCGGATACGCAGTATTTT
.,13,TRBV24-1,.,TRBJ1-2,CATSDSDRLGYTF,TGTGCCACCAGTGATTCCGACAGGCTTGGCTACACCTTC
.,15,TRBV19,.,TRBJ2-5,CASSIIQGMKETQYF,TGTGCCAGTAGTATTATCCAGGGAATGAAAGAGACCCAGTACTTC
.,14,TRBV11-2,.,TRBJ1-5,CASSLDFNNQPQHF,TGTGCCAGCAGCTTAGATTTCAACAATCAGCCCCAGCATTTT
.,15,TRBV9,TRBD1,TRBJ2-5,CASSATGTEKETQYF,TGTGCCAGCAGCGCAACAGGGACAGAGAAAGAGACCCAGTACTTC
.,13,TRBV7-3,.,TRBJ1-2,CASSQTGGYGYTF,TGTGCCAGCAGCCAAACGGGGGGCTATGGCTACACCTTC
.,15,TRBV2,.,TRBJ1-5,CASSEAPVSHQPQHF,TGTGCCAGCAGTGAAGCCCCCGTTAGCCATCAGCCCCAGCATTTT
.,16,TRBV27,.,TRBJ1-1,CASSLYRVPLNTEAFF,TGTGCCAGCAGTTTATACAGGGTCCCCTTGAACACTGAAGCTTTCTTT
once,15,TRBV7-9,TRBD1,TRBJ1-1,CASSSSDRANTEAFF,TGTGCCAGCAGCTCCTCGGACAGGGCGAACACTGAAGCTTTCTTT
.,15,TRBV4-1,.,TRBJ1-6,CASSKRAKDNSPLHF,TGCGCCAGCAGCAAAAGAGCGAAGGATAATTCACCCCTCCACTTT
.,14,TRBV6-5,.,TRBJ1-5,CASSFQGSNQPQHF,TGTGCCAGCAGTTTCCAGGGGAGCAATCAGCCCCAGCATTTT
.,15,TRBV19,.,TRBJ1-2,CASSPDRRHVYGYTF,TGTGCCAGTAGTCCTGACAGGCGTCACGTCTATGGCTACACCTTC
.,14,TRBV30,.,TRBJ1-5,CAWICLEINQPQHF,TGTGCCTGGATCTGTTTGGAGATAAATCAGCCCCAGCATTTT
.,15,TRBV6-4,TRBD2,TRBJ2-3,CASSDGPAGGDTQYF,TGTGCCAGCAGTGACGGGCCAGCGGGGGGGGATACGCAGTATTTT
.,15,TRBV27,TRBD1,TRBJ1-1,CASSPQDRGGTEAFF,TGTGCCAGCAGTCCCCAGGACAGGGGGGGCACTGAAGCTTTCTTT
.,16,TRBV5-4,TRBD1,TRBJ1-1,CASSPTGQGGSTEAFF,TGTGCCAGCAGCCCCACCGGACAGGGTGGGAGCACTGAAGCTTTCTTT
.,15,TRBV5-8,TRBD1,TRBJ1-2,CASSPRTGVSYGYTF,TGTGCCAGCAGCCCACGGACAGGGGTCAGCTATGGCTACACCTTC
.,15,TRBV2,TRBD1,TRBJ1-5,CASSDLGQSNQPQHF,TGTGCCAGCAGTGACCTGGGACAGAGCAATCAGCCCCAGCATTTT
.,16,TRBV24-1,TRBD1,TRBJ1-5,CATSDGTGVSNQPQHF,TGTGCCACCAGTGACGGGACAGGGGTCAGCAATCAGCCCCAGCATTTT
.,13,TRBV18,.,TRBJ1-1,CASSQHENTEAFF,TGTGCCAGCTCACAACACGAGAACACTGAAGCTTTCTTT
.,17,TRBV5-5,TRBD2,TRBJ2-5,CASSLGLLAGREETQYF,TGTGCCAGCAGCTTGGGACTCCTAGCGGGAAGGGAAGAGACCCAGTACTTC